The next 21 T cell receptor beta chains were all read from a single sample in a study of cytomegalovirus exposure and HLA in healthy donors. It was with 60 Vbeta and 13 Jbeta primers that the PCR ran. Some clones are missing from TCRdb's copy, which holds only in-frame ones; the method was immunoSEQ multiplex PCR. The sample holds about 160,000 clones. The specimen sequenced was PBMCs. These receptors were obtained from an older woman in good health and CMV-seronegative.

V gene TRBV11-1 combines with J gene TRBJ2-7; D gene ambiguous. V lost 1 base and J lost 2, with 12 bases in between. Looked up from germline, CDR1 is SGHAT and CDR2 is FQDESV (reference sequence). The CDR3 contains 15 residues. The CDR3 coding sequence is TGTGCCAGCAGCTTAGAGAGGAAAGGCCCCTACGAGCAGTACTTC. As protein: CASSLERKGPYEQYF.

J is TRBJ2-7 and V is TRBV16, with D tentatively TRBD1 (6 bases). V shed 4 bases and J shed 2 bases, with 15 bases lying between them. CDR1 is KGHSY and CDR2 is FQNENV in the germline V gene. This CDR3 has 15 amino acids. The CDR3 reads CASSLNEDRAYEQYF. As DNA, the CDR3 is TGTGCCAGCAGCCTTAACGAGGACAGAGCCTACGAGCAGTACTTC.

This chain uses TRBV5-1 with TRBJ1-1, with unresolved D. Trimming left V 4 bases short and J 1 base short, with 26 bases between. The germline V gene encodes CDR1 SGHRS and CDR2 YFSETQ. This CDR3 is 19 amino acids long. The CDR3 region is CASSPPGRQNRYTNTEAFF. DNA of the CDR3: TGCGCCAGCAGCCCACCAGGTAGGCAGAACCGCTATACGAACACTGAAGCTTTCTTT.

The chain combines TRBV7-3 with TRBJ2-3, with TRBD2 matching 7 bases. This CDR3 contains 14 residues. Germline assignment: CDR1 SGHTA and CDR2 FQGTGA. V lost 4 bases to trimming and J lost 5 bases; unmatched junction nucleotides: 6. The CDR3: CASSSWGGEDTQYF. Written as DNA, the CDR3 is TGTGCCAGCAGCTCCTGGGGGGGGGAAGATACGCAGTATTTT. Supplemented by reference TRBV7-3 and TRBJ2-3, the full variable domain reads GAGVSQTPSNKVTEKGKYVELRCDPISGHTALYWYRQSLGQGPEFLIYFQGTGAADDSGLPNDRFFAVRPEGSVSTLKIQRTERGDSAVYLCASSSWGGEDTQYFGPGTRLTVL.

As DNA, the CDR3 is TGTGCCAGCAGCCAAGAAGTGGTAGCGGGGGAATCCTACGAGCAGTACTTC. Translation: CASSQEVVAGESYEQYF. V is TRBV4-2 and J is TRBJ2-7; TRBD2 agrees at 9 bases. V trimming: 0 bases; J trimming: 1 base; junction bases outside the gene matches: 7. The CDR3 contains 17 residues. Per the germline V gene, CDR1 is LGHNA and CDR2 is YNFKEQ.

CDR3 loop: CASSGQSYGYTF. Here the CDR3 DNA reads TGTGCCAGCAGCGGACAGAGCTATGGCTACACCTTC. The V call is TRBV2, the J call TRBJ1-2; D is perhaps TRBD1 (6 bases). V was clipped by 6 bases and J by 4 bases, with 9 bases between them. The CDR3 loop spans 12 amino acids. Germline V lookup: CDR1 SNHLY, CDR2 FYNNEI.

The CDR3 region is CASSRTGGGKETQYF. The CDR3 nucleotides read TGTGCCAGCAGCAGGACAGGGGGCGGAAAGGAGACCCAGTACTTC. The chain couples TRBV6-5 to TRBJ2-5; 11 positions agree with TRBD1. Germline V gene sequence: CDR1 MNHEY, CDR2 SVGAGI. The CDR3 totals 15 residues. The junction had 8 bases not matched to a gene; V was cut back by 6 bases and J by 5 bases.

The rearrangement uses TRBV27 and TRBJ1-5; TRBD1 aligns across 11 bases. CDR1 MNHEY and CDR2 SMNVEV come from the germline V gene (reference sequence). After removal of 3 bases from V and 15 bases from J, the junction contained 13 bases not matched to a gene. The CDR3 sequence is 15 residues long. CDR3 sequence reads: CASSFDAGQGAPRHF. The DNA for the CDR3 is TGTGCCAGCAGTTTCGACGCTGGACAGGGGGCTCCACGGCATTTT.

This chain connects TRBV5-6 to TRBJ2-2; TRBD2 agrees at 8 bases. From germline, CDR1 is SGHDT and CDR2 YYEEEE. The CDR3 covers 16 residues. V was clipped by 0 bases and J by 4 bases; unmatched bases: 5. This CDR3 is CASSLDGRGGTGELFF. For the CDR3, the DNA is TGTGCCAGCAGCTTGGACGGGAGGGGGGGCACCGGGGAGCTGTTTTTT. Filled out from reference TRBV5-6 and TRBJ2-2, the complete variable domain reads DAGVTQSPTHLIKTRGQQVTLRCSPKSGHDTVSWYQQALGQGPQFIFQYYEEEERQRGNFPDRFSGHQFPNYSSELNVNALLLGDSALYLCASSLDGRGGTGELFFGEGSRLTVL.

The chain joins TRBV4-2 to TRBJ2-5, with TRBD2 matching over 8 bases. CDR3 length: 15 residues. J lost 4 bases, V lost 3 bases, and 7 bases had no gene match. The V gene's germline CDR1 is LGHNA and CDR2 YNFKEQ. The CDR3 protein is CASSHGGGPGETQYF. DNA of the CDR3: TGTGCCAGCAGCCACGGCGGGGGGCCGGGAGAGACCCAGTACTTC.

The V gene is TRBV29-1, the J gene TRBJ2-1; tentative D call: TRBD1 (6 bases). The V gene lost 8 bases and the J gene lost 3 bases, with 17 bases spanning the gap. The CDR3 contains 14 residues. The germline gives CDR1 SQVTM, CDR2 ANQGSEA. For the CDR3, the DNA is TGCAGCACGGGGTCGGGACACCTCTACAATGAGCAGTTCTTC. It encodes CSTGSGHLYNEQFF.

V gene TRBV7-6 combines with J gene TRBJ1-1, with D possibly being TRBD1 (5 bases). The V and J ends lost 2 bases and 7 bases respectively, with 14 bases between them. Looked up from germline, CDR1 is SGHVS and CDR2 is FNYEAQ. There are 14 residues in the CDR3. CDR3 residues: CASSLSGQGSEAFF. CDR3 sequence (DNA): TGTGCCAGCAGCTTATCAGGGCAGGGTAGTGAAGCTTTCTTT.

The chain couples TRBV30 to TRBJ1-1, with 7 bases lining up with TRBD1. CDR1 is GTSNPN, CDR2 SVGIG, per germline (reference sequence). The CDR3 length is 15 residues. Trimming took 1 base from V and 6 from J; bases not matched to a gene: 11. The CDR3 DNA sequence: TGTGCCTGGAGTGCCCTAGACAGGGTGAGAGCTGAAGCTTTCTTT. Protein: CAWSALDRVRAEAFF.

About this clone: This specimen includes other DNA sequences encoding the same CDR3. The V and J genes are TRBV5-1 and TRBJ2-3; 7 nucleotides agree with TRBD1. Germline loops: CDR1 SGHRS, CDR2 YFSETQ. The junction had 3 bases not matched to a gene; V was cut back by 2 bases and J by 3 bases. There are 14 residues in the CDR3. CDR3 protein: CASSFGQVTDTQYF. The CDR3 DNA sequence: TGCGCCAGCAGCTTCGGACAGGTAACAGATACGCAGTATTTT.

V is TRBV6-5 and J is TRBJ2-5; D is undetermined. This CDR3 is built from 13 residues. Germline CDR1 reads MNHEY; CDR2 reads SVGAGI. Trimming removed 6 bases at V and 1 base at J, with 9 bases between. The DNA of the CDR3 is TGTGCCAGCAGGTCTAGACCCCAAGAGACCCAGTACTTC. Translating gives CASRSRPQETQYF.

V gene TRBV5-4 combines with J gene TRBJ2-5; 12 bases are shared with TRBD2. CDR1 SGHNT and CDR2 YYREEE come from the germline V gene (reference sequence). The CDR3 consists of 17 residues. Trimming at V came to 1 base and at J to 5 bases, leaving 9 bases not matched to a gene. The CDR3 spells CASSLMASGRAGETQYF. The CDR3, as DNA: TGTGCCAGCAGCTTGATGGCTAGCGGGAGGGCCGGGGAGACCCAGTACTTC.

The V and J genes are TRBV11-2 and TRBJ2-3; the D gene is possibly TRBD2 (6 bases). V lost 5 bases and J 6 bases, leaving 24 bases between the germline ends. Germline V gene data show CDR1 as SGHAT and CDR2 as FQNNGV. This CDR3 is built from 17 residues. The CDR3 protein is CASSRGVGSGPRDTQYF. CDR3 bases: TGTGCCAGCAGCCGAGGGGTGGGTAGCGGTCCTCGGGATACGCAGTATTTT.

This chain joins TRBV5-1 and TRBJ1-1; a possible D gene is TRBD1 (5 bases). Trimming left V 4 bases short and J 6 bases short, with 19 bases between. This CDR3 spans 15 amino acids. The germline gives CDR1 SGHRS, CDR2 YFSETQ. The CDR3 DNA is TGCGCCAGCAGCGCCCTTGGGGGGGTAAGGGCTGAAGCTTTCTTT. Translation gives CASSALGGVRAEAFF.

This CDR3 reads CASSLRRLAGANQVTQYF. The CDR3 nucleotides read TGCGCCAGCAGCTTGAGGAGACTAGCGGGGGCCAATCAGGTTACGCAGTATTTT. The chain links TRBV5-1 to TRBJ2-3, with 12 bases identical to TRBD2. Germline lookup yields CDR1 SGHRS and CDR2 YFSETQ. Germline trimming cut 1 base from V and 8 bases from J; bases unmatched to any gene: 14. CDR3 length: 18 amino acids.

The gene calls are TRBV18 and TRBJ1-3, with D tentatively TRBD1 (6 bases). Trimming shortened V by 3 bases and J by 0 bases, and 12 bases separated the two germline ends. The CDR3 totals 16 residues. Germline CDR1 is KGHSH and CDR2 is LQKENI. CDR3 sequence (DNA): TGTGCCAGCTCACCCGGACAGACCCTCTCTGGAAACACCATATATTTT. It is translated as CASSPGQTLSGNTIYF.

The CDR3: CASSPSRTGRDTDTQYF. The CDR3 DNA reads as TGTGCCAGCTCACCATCTCGGACAGGGCGGGACACAGATACGCAGTATTTT. The genes are TRBV18 and TRBJ2-3; 8 bases line up with TRBD1. Germline assignment: CDR1 KGHSH and CDR2 LQKENI. The CDR3 loop spans 17 amino acids. V dropped 2 bases and J dropped 2; count of bases not matched to a gene: 9.